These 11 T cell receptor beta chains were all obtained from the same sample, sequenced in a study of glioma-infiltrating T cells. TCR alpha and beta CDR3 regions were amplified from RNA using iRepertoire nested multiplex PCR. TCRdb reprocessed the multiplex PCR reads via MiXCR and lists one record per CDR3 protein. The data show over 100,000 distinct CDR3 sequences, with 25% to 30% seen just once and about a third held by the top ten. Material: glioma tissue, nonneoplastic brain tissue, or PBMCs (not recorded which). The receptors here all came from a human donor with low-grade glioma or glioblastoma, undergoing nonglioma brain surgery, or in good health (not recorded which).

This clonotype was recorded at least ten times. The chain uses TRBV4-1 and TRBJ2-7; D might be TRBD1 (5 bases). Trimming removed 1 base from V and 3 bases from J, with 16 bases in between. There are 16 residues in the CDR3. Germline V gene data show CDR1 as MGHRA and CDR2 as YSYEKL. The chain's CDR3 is CASSQGISGQLYEQYF. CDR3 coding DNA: TGCGCCAGCAGCCAAGGGATCTCAGGGCAACTCTACGAGCAGTACTTC.

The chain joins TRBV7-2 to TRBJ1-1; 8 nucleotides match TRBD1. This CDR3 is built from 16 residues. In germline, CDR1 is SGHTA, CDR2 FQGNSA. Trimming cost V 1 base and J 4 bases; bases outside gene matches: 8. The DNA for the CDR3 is TGTACCAGCAGCTTAGGGACAGGGAGCATCAGCACTGAAGCTTTCTTT. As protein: CTSSLGTGSISTEAFF.

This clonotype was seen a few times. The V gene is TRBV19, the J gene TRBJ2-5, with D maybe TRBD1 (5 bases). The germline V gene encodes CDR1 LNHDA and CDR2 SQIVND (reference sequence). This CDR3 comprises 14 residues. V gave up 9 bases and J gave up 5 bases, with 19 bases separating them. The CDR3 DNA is TGTGCCAGCAACCAGGGTAGAAGGCTCGAGACCCAGTACTTC. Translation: CASNQGRRLETQYF.

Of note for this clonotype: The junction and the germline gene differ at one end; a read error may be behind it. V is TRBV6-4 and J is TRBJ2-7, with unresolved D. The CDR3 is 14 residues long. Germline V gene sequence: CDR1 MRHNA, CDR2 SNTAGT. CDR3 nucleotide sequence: TGTGCCAGCAGTGACTCTTACCCCCCCAACGAGAAGTACTTC. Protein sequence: CASSDSYPPNEKYF.

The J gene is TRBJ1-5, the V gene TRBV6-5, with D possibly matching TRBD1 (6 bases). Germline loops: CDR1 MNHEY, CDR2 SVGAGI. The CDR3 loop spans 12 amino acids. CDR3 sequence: CGRGRSNQPQHF. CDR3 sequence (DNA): TGTGGCAGGGGACGGAGCAATCAGCCCCAGCATTTT.

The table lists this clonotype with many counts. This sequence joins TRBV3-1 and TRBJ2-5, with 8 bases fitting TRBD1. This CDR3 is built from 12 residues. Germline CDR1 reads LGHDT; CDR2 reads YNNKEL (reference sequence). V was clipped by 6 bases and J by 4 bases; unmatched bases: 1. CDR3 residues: CASRTGAETQYF. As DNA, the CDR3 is TGTGCCAGCAGGACAGGGGCAGAGACCCAGTACTTC.

CDR3: CASSMIVREGTEAFF. The CDR3 DNA sequence: TGTGCCAGTAGTATGATAGTCCGTGAGGGGACTGAAGCTTTCTTT. The gene calls are TRBV19 and TRBJ1-1; maybe TRBD1 (5 bases). Germline lookup yields CDR1 LNHDA and CDR2 SQIVND (reference sequence). Between the trimmed V and J ends, which lost 3 bases and 5 bases, there was a span of 16 bases. The length of the CDR3 is 15 residues.

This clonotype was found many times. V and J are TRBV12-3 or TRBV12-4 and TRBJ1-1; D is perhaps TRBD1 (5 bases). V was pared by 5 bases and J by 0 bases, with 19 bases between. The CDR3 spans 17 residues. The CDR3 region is CASSPGRGRLLNTEAFF. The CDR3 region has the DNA TGTGCCAGCAGTCCCGGTAGGGGACGGCTCCTGAACACTGAAGCTTTCTTT.

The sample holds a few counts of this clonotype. The CDR3 here is CASSPGTGGQPQHF. The CDR3 nucleotides are TGTGCCAGCAGCCCTGGGACAGGAGGGCAGCCCCAGCATTTT. This chain connects TRBV9 to TRBJ1-5; 8 nucleotides match TRBD1. The length of the CDR3 is 14 residues. Germline V gene data show CDR1 as SGDLS and CDR2 as YYNGEE. The trim removed 4 bases at V and 7 bases at J, leaving 7 bases unmatched.

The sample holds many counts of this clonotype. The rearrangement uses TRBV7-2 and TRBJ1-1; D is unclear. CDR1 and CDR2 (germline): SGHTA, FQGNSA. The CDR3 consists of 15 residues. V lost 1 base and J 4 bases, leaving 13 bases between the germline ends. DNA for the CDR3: TGTGCCAGCAGCTTAGATAACAGCCCCAGCACTGAAGCTTTCTTT. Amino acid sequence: CASSLDNSPSTEAFF.

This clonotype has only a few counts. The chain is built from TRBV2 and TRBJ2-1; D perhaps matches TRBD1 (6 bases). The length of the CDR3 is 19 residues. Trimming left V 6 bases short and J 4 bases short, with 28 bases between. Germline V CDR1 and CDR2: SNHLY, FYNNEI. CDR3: CASSQDPKSGAWLYNEQFF. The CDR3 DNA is TGTGCCAGCAGCCAAGATCCGAAGTCAGGGGCCTGGCTTTACAATGAGCAGTTCTTC.